A single sample gave rise to the 19 T cell receptor beta chains below, sequenced in a study of T cell responses to AZD1222 COVID-19 vaccine. Generated by immunoSEQ multiplex PCR, the TCRdb table keeps only in-frame clones and is missing some. The table has about 110,000 clones, about 90% seen once. Material: peripheral blood, obtained 28 days after the second AZD1222 dose. The receptors were gathered from an adult who received the AZD1222 COVID-19 vaccine.

The V gene is TRBV7-8, the J gene TRBJ2-7; D gene unclear. Germline CDR1 is SGHVS and CDR2 is FQNEAQ. The CDR3 covers 12 residues. V was cut by 2 bases and J by 3 bases, with 5 bases left in between. The CDR3 nucleotides read TGTGCCAGCAGCTTAAGTATCTACGAGCAGTACTTC. It yields the protein CASSLSIYEQYF.

The chain has TRBV6-6 and TRBJ2-1; D unclear. This CDR3 is 14 amino acids long. Germline lookup yields CDR1 MNHNY and CDR2 SVGAGI (reference sequence). The germline V and J ends were trimmed by 6 bases and 4 bases, with 13 bases remaining between them. The CDR3 is CASRRNEEYNEQFF. CDR3 in DNA: TGTGCCAGCAGACGGAATGAGGAATACAATGAGCAGTTCTTC.

The chain recombines TRBV2 with TRBJ1-5, with unresolved D. CDR1 and CDR2 (germline): SNHLY, FYNNEI. This CDR3 has 11 amino acids. V was pared by 9 bases and J by 7 bases, with 10 bases between. In nucleotides, the CDR3 is TGTGCCAGTGGGTCCTTCCAGCCCCAGCATTTT. It translates to CASGSFQPQHF. Drawing the rest from reference TRBV2 and TRBJ1-5, the complete variable domain is EPEVTQTPSHQVTQMGQEVILRCVPISNHLYFYWYRQILGQKVEFLVSFYNNEISEKSEIFDDQFSVERPDGSNFTLKIRSTKLEDSAMYFCASGSFQPQHFGDGTRLSIL.

The chain carries TRBV13 and TRBJ1-2; tentatively, D is TRBD1 (6 bases). CDR1 PRHDT and CDR2 FYEKMQ come from the germline V gene (reference sequence). Trimming removed 5 bases from V and 5 bases from J, with 15 bases in between. The CDR3 has 14 residues. CDR3 in DNA: TGTGCCAGCAGCCCCAGCAGGGGCTTTTATGGCTACACCTTC. Translated, it gives CASSPSRGFYGYTF.

This chain uses TRBV5-1 with TRBJ2-3; a weak D match, TRBD2 (6 bases). This CDR3 contains 13 residues. Germline lookup yields CDR1 SGHRS and CDR2 YFSETQ. Deletions cut 4 bases from V and 5 bases from J, with 11 bases between. This CDR3 is CASSPAGLDTQYF. Written as DNA, the CDR3 is TGCGCCAGCAGCCCCGCGGGGTTAGATACGCAGTATTTT.

The chain combines TRBV19 with TRBJ1-6, with 8 nucleotides matching TRBD1. The CDR3 loop spans 18 amino acids. V dropped 10 bases and J dropped 0; count of bases not matched to a gene: 14. The germline V gene encodes CDR1 LNHDA and CDR2 SQIVND (reference sequence). CDR3 region: CATTGGTGFSSYNSPLHF. DNA of the CDR3: TGTGCCACCACCGGGGGGACAGGCTTCAGCTCCTATAATTCACCCCTCCACTTT.

The count of this clone is one. The chain recombines TRBV5-5 with TRBJ1-3, with 9 bases identical to TRBD1. This CDR3 spans 17 amino acids. Germline V gene sequence: CDR1 SGHKS, CDR2 YYEKEE (reference sequence). V lost 3 bases to trimming and J lost 1 base; unmatched junction nucleotides: 8. CDR3 region: CASSSIPGQGSGNTIYF. CDR3 coding DNA: TGTGCCAGCAGCTCAATTCCGGGACAGGGATCTGGAAACACCATATATTTT. Full variable domain (missing parts from reference TRBV5-5 and TRBJ1-3): DAGVTQSPTHLIKTRGQQVTLRCSPISGHKSVSWYQQVLGQGPQFIFQYYEKEERGRGNFPDRFSARQFPNYSSELNVNALLLGDSALYLCASSSIPGQGSGNTIYFGEGSWLTVV.

This rearrangement joins TRBV5-1 to TRBJ2-7; no reliable D call. The V gene lost 2 bases and the J gene lost 7 bases, with 10 bases spanning the gap. CDR1 is SGHRS and CDR2 is YFSETQ in the germline V gene. The CDR3 totals 12 residues. The CDR3 bases are TGCGCCAGCAGCTTTGACTGGAAAGAGCAGTACTTC. It translates to CASSFDWKEQYF.

This clone showed up just once. This rearrangement joins TRBV5-1 to TRBJ2-7; 11 bases match TRBD2. Trimming at V came to 4 bases and at J to 3 bases, leaving 6 bases not matched to a gene. Germline CDR1 is SGHRS and CDR2 is YFSETQ. This CDR3 has 15 residues. The DNA of the CDR3 is TGCGCCAGCAGCCCAGTTCTAGCGGGGGGCTACGAGCAGTACTTC. It encodes CASSPVLAGGYEQYF.

The gene calls are TRBV6-5 and TRBJ1-4, with 9 bases aligning to TRBD1. CDR1 and CDR2 (germline): MNHEY, SVGAGI. This CDR3 region has 14 residues. V lost 8 bases to trimming and J lost 10 bases; unmatched junction nucleotides: 11. CDR3 region: CASSPGQGTGKLFF. As DNA, the CDR3 is TGTGCCAGCTCCCCGGGACAGGGAACGGGAAAACTGTTTTTT.

In this sample, this clone turned up once. This chain connects TRBV18 to TRBJ1-1; TRBD1 might be the D (5 bases). The CDR3 extends over 13 amino acids. V was pared by 3 bases and J by 4 bases, with 9 bases between. Per germline, CDR1 KGHSH and CDR2 LQKENI. This CDR3 reads CASSPPGPTEAFF. The CDR3 DNA sequence: TGTGCCAGCTCACCCCCGGGGCCCACTGAAGCTTTCTTT.

This chain connects TRBV4-1 to TRBJ2-7; the D gene could be TRBD1 or TRBD2 (5 bases each). The CDR3 length is 21 residues. Germline CDR1 MGHRA, CDR2 YSYEKL. V lost 2 bases and J lost 2, with 31 bases in between. CDR3 in amino acids: CASSQYLRDRDSMALPYEQYF. The CDR3 DNA reads as TGCGCCAGCAGCCAATACCTGAGGGACCGTGACTCAATGGCTCTCCCCTACGAGCAGTACTTC.

The genes are TRBV7-2 and TRBJ1-1; D remains ambiguous. Trimming cost V 1 base and J 10 bases, with 13 bases left between them. Germline-derived CDR1 and CDR2 are SGHTA and FQGNSA. This CDR3 has 13 residues. The CDR3 DNA sequence: TGTGCCAGCAGCTTAGTCCCCTTTTCTATAGCTTTCTTT. Translating it yields CASSLVPFSIAFF. The whole variable domain, remainder taken from reference TRBV7-2 and TRBJ1-1, is GAGVSQSPSNKVTEKGKDVELRCDPISGHTALYWYRQSLGQGLEFLIYFQGNSAPDKSGLPSDRFSAERTGGSVSTLTIQRTQQEDSAVYLCASSLVPFSIAFFGQGTRLTVV.

This chain joins TRBV4-3 and TRBJ1-1; D remains ambiguous. The CDR3 loop spans 14 amino acids. Germline CDR1 and CDR2: LGHNA and YSLEER. Trimming pared 0 bases from V and 4 bases from J, leaving 9 bases between. The CDR3 DNA reads TGCGCCAGCAGCCAAGATCACCGGGGCACTGAAGCTTTCTTT. The encoded protein is CASSQDHRGTEAFF.

The chain has TRBV11-3 and TRBJ1-1, with D possibly TRBD1 on 5 matching bases. This CDR3 contains 13 residues. Germline CDR1 is SGHNT and CDR2 is YENEEA. V was trimmed by 1 base and J by 11 bases, leaving 14 bases between them. The CDR3 sequence is CASSLAGSGLAFF. CDR3 DNA: TGTGCCAGCAGCTTAGCGGGCTCAGGGCTTGCTTTCTTT.

V and J are TRBV7-2 and TRBJ1-4, with 7 bases matching TRBD1. The CDR3 is 15 amino acids. CDR1 is SGHTA and CDR2 is FQGNSA in the germline V gene. The V segment lost 1 base and the J segment 4 bases; nucleotides outside the gene matches: 3. The CDR3 coding sequence is TGTGCCAGCAGCTTAGACAGGGGCCTTAATGAAAAACTGTTTTTT. Translated, it gives CASSLDRGLNEKLFF.

The rearrangement links TRBV10-3 to TRBJ2-1; 12 bases agree with TRBD2. Trimming at V came to 8 bases and at J to 8 bases, leaving 7 bases not matched to a gene. The CDR3 has 14 residues. From germline, CDR1 is ENHRY and CDR2 SYGVKD. The chain's CDR3 is CAIRRLAGVDEQFF. The CDR3 region has the DNA TGTGCCATCCGCCGACTAGCGGGGGTCGATGAGCAGTTCTTC.

The rearrangement joins TRBV7-8 to TRBJ2-1, with D unclear. The V gene lost 1 base and the J gene lost 0 bases, with 4 bases spanning the gap. Germline loops: CDR1 SGHVS, CDR2 FQNEAQ. The CDR3 runs 14 residues. The DNA for the CDR3 is TGTGCCAGCAGCTTAGTCGGCTCCTACAATGAGCAGTTCTTC. It is translated as CASSLVGSYNEQFF. The variable domain in full, completed from reference TRBV7-8 and TRBJ2-1, reads GAGVSQSPRYKVAKRGQDVALRCDPISGHVSLFWYQQALGQGPEFLTYFQNEAQLDKSGLPSDRFFAERPEGSVSTLKIQRTQQEDSAVYLCASSLVGSYNEQFFGPGTRLTVL.

The V call is TRBV4-3, the J call TRBJ2-1, with TRBD2 matching over 13 bases. The germline V gene has CDR1 LGHNA and CDR2 YSLEER. This CDR3 spans 14 amino acids. Trimming cost V 3 bases and J 13 bases; bases outside gene matches: 6. CDR3 sequence (DNA): TGCGCCAGCAGCCAGGGACTAGCGGGGTCCCAACAGTTCTTC. Amino acid sequence: CASSQGLAGSQQFF.